Below, 30 T cell receptor beta chains from the same sample are listed, as sequenced in a study of blood T cell repertoires in COVID-19. The repertoire was sequenced with immunoSEQ multiplex PCR; TCRdb's copy has only in-frame clones and lacks some. Of 45,000 to 55,000 clones listed, about 82% were seen once; the top ten hold 10% to 15%. The material sequenced was peripheral blood. These receptor sequences come from a man between 65 and 79 years old with active COVID-19.

The chain links TRBV19 to TRBJ2-3, with D tentatively TRBD2 (6 bases). Trimming took off 7 bases at V and 8 bases at J, with 13 bases between the two ends. CDR1 and CDR2 (germline): LNHDA, SQIVND (reference sequence). This CDR3 has 12 amino acids. The CDR3 here is CASNAGRGTQYF. Here the CDR3 DNA reads TGTGCCAGTAACGCGGGGAGAGGTACGCAGTATTTT.

V is TRBV7-2 and J is TRBJ1-6, with unresolved D. Trimming shortened V by 2 bases and J by 0 bases, and 5 bases separated the two germline ends. CDR1 and CDR2 from the germline V gene are SGHTA and FQGNSA. CDR3 length: 15 amino acids. CDR3 bases: TGTGCCAGCAGCTTATCCAGCTCCTATAATTCACCCCTCCACTTT. Translated, it gives CASSLSSSYNSPLHF.

CDR3 region: CASSQGTSGRGTQFF. CDR3 coding DNA: TGCGCCAGCAGCCAAGGGACTAGCGGGCGGGGAACGCAGTTCTTC. The chain uses TRBV4-3 and TRBJ2-1; 11 nucleotides match TRBD2. This CDR3 spans 15 amino acids. CDR1 is LGHNA and CDR2 is YSLEER in the germline V gene. Trimming took 1 base from V and 12 from J; bases not matched to a gene: 8.

The rearrangement links TRBV7-9 to TRBJ2-7; TRBD2 agrees at 7 bases. The CDR3 covers 17 residues. CDR1 SEHNR and CDR2 FQNEAQ come from the germline V gene (reference sequence). With V trimmed by 4 bases and J by 2 bases, 14 bases remained unmatched. The CDR3 here is CASSSLSGGGNPYEQYF. The DNA of the CDR3 is TGTGCCAGCAGCTCCCTTAGTGGGGGGGGGAATCCCTACGAGCAGTACTTC.

This chain uses TRBV5-1 with TRBJ2-5; 14 nucleotides match TRBD2. Per germline, CDR1 SGHRS and CDR2 YFSETQ. With 0 bases clipped from V and 5 bases from J, the junction kept 6 bases outside the gene matches. The CDR3 is made up of 17 amino acids. The CDR3 is CASSLEGLAGGRETQYF. As DNA, the CDR3 is TGCGCCAGCAGCTTGGAAGGACTAGCGGGGGGTCGGGAGACCCAGTACTTC.

The chain combines TRBV5-8 with TRBJ2-2, with a weak D call TRBD1 (6 bases). Germline V CDR1 and CDR2: SGHTS, YDEGEE. This CDR3 region has 15 residues. The V gene lost 6 bases and the J gene lost 3 bases, with 15 bases spanning the gap. The CDR3 sequence: CASKGKQGDTGELFF. The CDR3 DNA reads TGTGCCAGCAAAGGAAAACAGGGTGACACCGGGGAGCTGTTTTTT. The full variable domain, with the rest looked up from reference TRBV5-8 and TRBJ2-2, is EAGVTQSPTHLIKTRGQQATLRCSPISGHTSVYWYQQALGLGLQFLLWYDEGEERNRGNFPPRFSGRQFPNYSSELNVNALELEDSALYLCASKGKQGDTGELFFGEGSRLTVL.

This clone was counted only a few times. The genes are TRBV5-6 and TRBJ1-3; D might be TRBD1 (5 bases). This CDR3 is built from 14 residues. The V and J ends lost 0 bases and 3 bases respectively, with 7 bases between them. Germline-derived CDR1 and CDR2 are SGHDT and YYEEEE. In DNA, the CDR3 is TGTGCCAGCAGCTTGGTTGACAGTGGAAACACCATATATTTT. Amino acids: CASSLVDSGNTIYF.

V and J are TRBV29-1 and TRBJ1-1, with TRBD1 identical over 12 bases. The CDR3 loop spans 15 amino acids. Unmatched junction bases numbered 3, after V lost 4 bases and J lost 0 bases. Germline loops: CDR1 SQVTM, CDR2 ANQGSEA. The CDR3 DNA is TGCAGCGTTGTAGGGACAGGGGGCATGAACACTGAAGCTTTCTTT. Translated, it gives CSVVGTGGMNTEAFF.

The CDR3 sequence: CASSDLGARQETQYF. In DNA, the CDR3 is TGTGCCAGCAGTGATTTGGGGGCCCGCCAAGAGACCCAGTACTTC. The chain recombines TRBV2 with TRBJ2-5, with a weak D call TRBD1 (6 bases). Germline-derived CDR1 and CDR2 are SNHLY and FYNNEI. V lost 3 bases and J 1 base, leaving 12 bases between the germline ends. This CDR3 contains 15 residues.

The V and J genes are TRBV5-1 and TRBJ1-4; TRBD1 matches 9 bases. Germline V gives CDR1 SGHRS, CDR2 YFSETQ. J lost 7 bases, V lost 2 bases, and 6 bases had no gene match. CDR3 length: 15 amino acids. This CDR3 is CASSFLTGGVEKLFF. In nucleotides, the CDR3 is TGCGCCAGCAGCTTCCTGACAGGGGGAGTTGAAAAACTGTTTTTT.

V usage is TRBV7-6 and J usage is TRBJ1-4; TRBD1 might be the D (5 bases). V shed 0 bases and J shed 5 bases, with 13 bases lying between them. CDR3 size: 16 residues. The germline gives CDR1 SGHVS, CDR2 FNYEAQ. Written as DNA, the CDR3 is TGTGCCAGCAGCTTAGCTTGGGGCAGGATGAATGAAAAACTGTTTTTT. Translating gives CASSLAWGRMNEKLFF.

This chain connects TRBV9 to TRBJ2-3; D is perhaps TRBD2 (6 bases). Germline CDR1 reads SGDLS; CDR2 reads YYNGEE. The CDR3 length is 13 residues. Trimming removed 4 bases at V and 3 bases at J, with 9 bases between. CDR3 DNA sequence: TGTGCCAGCAGCACCAGCGGGACAGATACGCAGTATTTT. Translating gives CASSTSGTDTQYF.

Only one count was recorded for this clone. V and J are TRBV5-1 and TRBJ2-5; TRBD2 matches 8 bases. The CDR3 covers 15 residues. Germline V gene sequence: CDR1 SGHRS, CDR2 YFSETQ. V lost 4 bases, J lost 1 base, and 6 bases stayed unmatched. The CDR3 is CASSGAGTSQETQYF. The CDR3 region has the DNA TGCGCCAGCAGCGGGGCCGGGACTAGCCAAGAGACCCAGTACTTC.

This clone turned up a few times. The chain couples TRBV3-1 (or the pseudogene TRBV3-2) to TRBJ1-6, with D possibly being TRBD1 (6 bases). The ends were cut back, 6 bases at V and 2 bases at J, with 11 bases in the middle. In germline, CDR1 is LGHDT, CDR2 YNNKEL (reference sequence). The CDR3 covers 15 residues. Here the CDR3 reads CASRGAGTYNSPLHF. Written as DNA, the CDR3 is TGTGCCAGCAGGGGGGCAGGGACCTATAATTCACCCCTCCACTTT.

V gene TRBV10-3 combines with J gene TRBJ1-1; the match to TRBD1 covers 8 bases. The CDR3 totals 13 residues. Looked up from germline, CDR1 is ENHRY and CDR2 is SYGVKD. J was trimmed by 1 base and V by 11 bases; bases with no gene match: 6. The CDR3 region has the DNA TGTGCCTGTCGACAGGGGCCGAACACTGAAGCTTTCTTT. This sequence encodes CACRQGPNTEAFF.

The table lists this clone with a count of one. V usage is TRBV5-1 and J usage is TRBJ1-2; D uncertain. V shed 2 bases and J shed 6 bases, with 8 bases lying between them. This CDR3 is built from 12 residues. Per the germline V gene, CDR1 is SGHRS and CDR2 is YFSETQ. The DNA for the CDR3 is TGCGCCAGCAGCTTAGGTCGGGATGGCTACACCTTC. Translating it yields CASSLGRDGYTF.

CDR3 nucleotides: TGCGCCAGCAGAAAGAGCGCGGGCAGGGGCAGAAATACCGGGGAGCTGTTTTTT. It translates to CASRKSAGRGRNTGELFF. This chain connects TRBV5-1 to TRBJ2-2; perhaps TRBD1 as D (6 bases). Looked up from germline, CDR1 is SGHRS and CDR2 is YFSETQ. This CDR3 is 18 amino acids long. V gave up 5 bases and J gave up 5 bases, with 25 bases separating them.

The table lists this clone with a count of one. This sequence joins TRBV5-6 and TRBJ2-2; 9 bases align to TRBD1. J was trimmed by 6 bases and V by 0 bases; bases with no gene match: 3. Germline loops: CDR1 SGHDT, CDR2 YYEEEE. This CDR3 is 15 amino acids long. The DNA of the CDR3 is TGTGCCAGCAGCTTGGAAGACAGGGGGTCCGGGGAGCTGTTTTTT. Protein: CASSLEDRGSGELFF.

The chain combines TRBV6-2 or TRBV6-3 with TRBJ1-2; 11 positions match TRBD1. In germline, CDR1 is MNHEY, CDR2 SVGEGT. V was pared by 5 bases and J by 6 bases, with 8 bases of the junction left unmatched. The CDR3 has 15 residues. The CDR3 sequence: CASSVAGTGGHGYTF. The CDR3, as DNA: TGTGCCAGCAGTGTCGCCGGGACAGGGGGACATGGCTACACCTTC.

For this clone: The sample contains more than one DNA sequence encoding this CDR3. CDR3 in amino acids: CASSLQRGGGETQYF. The CDR3 coding sequence is TGTGCCAGCAGCTTACAGCGGGGGGGAGGAGAGACCCAGTACTTC. The chain has TRBV7-2 and TRBJ2-5; 10 bases are shared with TRBD2. Germline trimming cut 2 bases from V and 4 bases from J; bases unmatched to any gene: 4. Germline assignment: CDR1 SGHTA and CDR2 FQGNSA. The CDR3 sequence is 15 residues long.

The chain employs TRBV5-4 and TRBJ1-1, with D possibly being TRBD1 (5 bases). This CDR3 is built from 15 residues. The germline CDR1 and CDR2 sequences are SGHNT and YYREEE (reference sequence). Trimming removed 0 bases at V and 3 bases at J, with 12 bases between. The DNA for the CDR3 is TGTGCCAGCAGCTTGGCGGGGGTGGTCGACACTGAAGCTTTCTTT. Protein product: CASSLAGVVDTEAFF.

This sequence joins TRBV5-1 and TRBJ1-4; no clear D gene. The CDR3 contains 14 residues. CDR1 is SGHRS, CDR2 YFSETQ, per germline. V shed 3 bases and J shed 3 bases, with 9 bases lying between them. In DNA form, the CDR3 reads TGCGCCAGCAGCTCGGTATCCCCTAATGAAAAACTGTTTTTT. Translating gives CASSSVSPNEKLFF.

The chain joins TRBV6-2 or TRBV6-3 to TRBJ1-5, with a possible D match to TRBD1 (5 bases). This CDR3 region has 14 residues. In germline, CDR1 is MNHEY, CDR2 SVGEGT. V lost 0 bases, J lost 6 bases, and 9 bases lay in between. The CDR3 protein is CASSYSEGTQPQHF. The CDR3 nucleotides are TGTGCCAGCAGTTACTCGGAGGGGACTCAGCCCCAGCATTTT.

The V gene is TRBV6-2 or TRBV6-3, the J gene TRBJ2-3, with D possibly TRBD2 on 7 matching bases. Germline lookup yields CDR1 MNHEY and CDR2 SVGEGT. The V gene lost 5 bases and the J gene lost 3 bases, with 27 bases spanning the gap. This CDR3 contains 19 residues. DNA for the CDR3: TGTGCCAGCAGTCCACAAGGGGGGGCCGGTGGGGGCCGGACAGATACGCAGTATTTT. It specifies CASSPQGGAGGGRTDTQYF.

V usage is TRBV19 and J usage is TRBJ2-6, with D maybe TRBD1 (6 bases). Per the germline V gene, CDR1 is LNHDA and CDR2 is SQIVND (reference sequence). This CDR3 is 16 amino acids long. Trimming took 4 bases from V and 0 from J, leaving 10 bases between them. The CDR3 region has the DNA TGTGCCAGTAGTACAGGGGCATTCTCTGGGGCCAACGTCCTGACTTTC. This translates into CASSTGAFSGANVLTF.

This clone was counted only a few times. The gene calls are TRBV11-3 and TRBJ1-3, with a possible D match to TRBD1 (6 bases). The germline V and J ends were trimmed by 5 bases and 0 bases, with 20 bases remaining between them. This CDR3 comprises 18 residues. CDR1 and CDR2 from the germline V gene are SGHNT and YENEEA. The CDR3 region has the DNA TGTGCCAGCAGCCCAGGGGCGGACACAGGCTTCTCTGGAAACACCATATATTTT. Amino acid sequence: CASSPGADTGFSGNTIYF.

The V gene is TRBV2, the J gene TRBJ1-5, with D unresolved. The CDR3 has 16 amino acids. V lost 1 base, J lost 0 bases, and 10 bases lay in between. Germline loops: CDR1 SNHLY, CDR2 FYNNEI. CDR3 sequence reads: CASSEVQLYSNQPQHF. The DNA of the CDR3 is TGTGCCAGCAGTGAAGTACAGTTATATAGCAATCAGCCCCAGCATTTT.

The gene calls are TRBV5-1 and TRBJ2-5; TRBD2 agrees at 7 bases. Germline CDR1 and CDR2: SGHRS and YFSETQ. After removal of 3 bases from V and 1 base from J, the junction contained 6 bases not matched to a gene. The CDR3 has 15 residues. The CDR3 nucleotides are TGCGCCAGCAGCTCGGGCAGCGGGGCCCAAGAGACCCAGTACTTC. Amino acids: CASSSGSGAQETQYF.

V gene TRBV6-6 combines with J gene TRBJ2-3; 9 positions agree with TRBD1. The CDR3 has 15 residues. The trim removed 6 bases at V and 4 bases at J, leaving 8 bases unmatched. CDR1 is MNHNY and CDR2 is SVGAGI in the germline V gene (reference sequence). The CDR3 loop is CASRATRQGADTQYF. The DNA for the CDR3 is TGTGCCAGCAGGGCGACCCGACAGGGGGCAGATACGCAGTATTTT.

The gene calls are TRBV11-3 and TRBJ2-3; weak D call: TRBD2 (5 bases). Germline lookup yields CDR1 SGHNT and CDR2 YENEEA. The CDR3 sequence is 13 residues long. V was clipped by 1 base and J by 10 bases, with 12 bases between them. The CDR3 DNA sequence: TGTGCCAGCAGCTTAGTCCTAGCATCTGCGCAGTATTTT. Its translation: CASSLVLASAQYF.